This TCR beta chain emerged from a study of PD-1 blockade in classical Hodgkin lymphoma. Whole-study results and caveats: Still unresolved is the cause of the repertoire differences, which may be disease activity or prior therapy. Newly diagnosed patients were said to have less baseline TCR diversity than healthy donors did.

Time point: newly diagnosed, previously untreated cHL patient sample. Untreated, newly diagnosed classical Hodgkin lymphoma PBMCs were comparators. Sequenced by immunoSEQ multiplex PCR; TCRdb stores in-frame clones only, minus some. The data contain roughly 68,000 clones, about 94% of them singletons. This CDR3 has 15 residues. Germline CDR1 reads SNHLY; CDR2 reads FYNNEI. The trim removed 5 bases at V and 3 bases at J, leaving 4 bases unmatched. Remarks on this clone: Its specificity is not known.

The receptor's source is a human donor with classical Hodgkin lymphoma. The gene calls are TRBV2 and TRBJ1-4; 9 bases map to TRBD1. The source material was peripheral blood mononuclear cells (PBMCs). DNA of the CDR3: TGTGCCAGCAGTTGGGACAGGGTAGCTAATGAAAAACTGTTTTTT. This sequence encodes CASSWDRVANEKLFF.